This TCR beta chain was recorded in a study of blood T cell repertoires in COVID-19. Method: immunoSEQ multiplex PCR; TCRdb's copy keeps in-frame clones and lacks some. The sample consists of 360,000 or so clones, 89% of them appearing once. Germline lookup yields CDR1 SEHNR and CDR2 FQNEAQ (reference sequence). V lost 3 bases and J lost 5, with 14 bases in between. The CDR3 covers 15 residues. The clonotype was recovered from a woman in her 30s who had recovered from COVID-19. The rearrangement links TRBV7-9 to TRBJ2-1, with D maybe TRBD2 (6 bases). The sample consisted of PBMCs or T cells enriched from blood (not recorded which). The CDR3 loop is CASSLGDLPHNEQFF. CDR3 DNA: TGTGCCAGCAGCTTGGGGGACTTGCCCCACAATGAGCAGTTCTTC.